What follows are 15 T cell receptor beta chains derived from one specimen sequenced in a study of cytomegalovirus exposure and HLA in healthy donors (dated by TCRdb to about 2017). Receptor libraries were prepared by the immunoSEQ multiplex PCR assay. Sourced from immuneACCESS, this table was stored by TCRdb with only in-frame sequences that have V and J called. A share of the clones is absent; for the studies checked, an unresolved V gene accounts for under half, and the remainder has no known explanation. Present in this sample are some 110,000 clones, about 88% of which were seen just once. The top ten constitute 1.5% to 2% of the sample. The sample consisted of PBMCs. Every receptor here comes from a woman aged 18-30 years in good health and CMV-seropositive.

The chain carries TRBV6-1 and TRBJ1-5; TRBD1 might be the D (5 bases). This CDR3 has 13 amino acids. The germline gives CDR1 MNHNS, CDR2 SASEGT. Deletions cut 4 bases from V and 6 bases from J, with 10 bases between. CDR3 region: CASSVRGGQPQHF. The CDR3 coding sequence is TGTGCCAGCAGTGTGAGGGGAGGTCAGCCCCAGCATTTT.

CDR3 amino acids: CASSLGQGWGYTF. The CDR3 region has the DNA TGTGCCAGCAGTTTAGGCCAGGGTTGGGGCTACACCTTC. This chain connects TRBV28 to TRBJ1-2; D is perhaps TRBD1 (5 bases). The CDR3 sequence is 13 residues long. Deletions cut 2 bases from V and 8 bases from J, with 12 bases between. Germline-derived CDR1 and CDR2 are MDHEN and SYDVKM.

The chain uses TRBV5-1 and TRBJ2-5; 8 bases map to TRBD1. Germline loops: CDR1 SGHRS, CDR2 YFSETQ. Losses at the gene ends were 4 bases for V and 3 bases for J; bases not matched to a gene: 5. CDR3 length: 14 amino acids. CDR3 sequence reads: CASSNGQGKETQYF. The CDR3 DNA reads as TGCGCCAGCAGCAACGGACAGGGCAAAGAGACCCAGTACTTC.

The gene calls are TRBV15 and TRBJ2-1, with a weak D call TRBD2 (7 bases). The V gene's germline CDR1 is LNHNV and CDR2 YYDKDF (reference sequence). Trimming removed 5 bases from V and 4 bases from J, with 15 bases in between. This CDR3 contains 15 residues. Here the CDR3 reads CATSLFKGGYNEQFF. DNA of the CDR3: TGTGCCACCAGCCTTTTTAAGGGGGGGTACAATGAGCAGTTCTTC.

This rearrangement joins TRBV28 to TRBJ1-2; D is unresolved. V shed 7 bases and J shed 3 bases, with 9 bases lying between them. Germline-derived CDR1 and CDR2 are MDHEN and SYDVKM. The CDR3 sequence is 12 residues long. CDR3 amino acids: CASIGEDYGYTF. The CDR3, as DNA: TGTGCCAGCATCGGGGAGGACTATGGCTACACCTTC.

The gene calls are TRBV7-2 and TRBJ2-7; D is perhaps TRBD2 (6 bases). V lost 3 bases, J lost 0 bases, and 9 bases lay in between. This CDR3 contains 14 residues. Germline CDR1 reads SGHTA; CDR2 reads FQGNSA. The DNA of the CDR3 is TGTGCCAGCAGCTTTGGCGGGACCTCCTACGAGCAGTACGTC. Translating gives CASSFGGTSYEQYV.

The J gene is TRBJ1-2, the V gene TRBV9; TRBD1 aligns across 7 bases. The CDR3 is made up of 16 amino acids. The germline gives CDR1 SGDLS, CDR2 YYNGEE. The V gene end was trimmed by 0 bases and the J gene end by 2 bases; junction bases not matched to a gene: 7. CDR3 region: CASSVEPTGRNYGYTF. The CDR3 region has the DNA TGTGCCAGCAGCGTAGAGCCGACAGGGAGGAACTATGGCTACACCTTC.

For the CDR3, the DNA is TGTGCCAGCAGCCAAGATCGGACAAGTGAAAAACTGTTTTTT. Translated, it gives CASSQDRTSEKLFF. The rearrangement uses TRBV6-5 and TRBJ1-4; tentatively, D is TRBD1 (5 bases). The CDR3 is 14 residues long. The germline CDR1 and CDR2 sequences are MNHEY and SVGAGI. V lost 6 bases and J lost 7, with 15 bases in between.

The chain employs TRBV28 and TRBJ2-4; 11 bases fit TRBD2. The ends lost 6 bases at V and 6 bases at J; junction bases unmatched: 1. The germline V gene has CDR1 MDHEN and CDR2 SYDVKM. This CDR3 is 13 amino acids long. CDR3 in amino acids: CASRLAGGNIQYF. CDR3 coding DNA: TGTGCCAGCAGGCTAGCGGGGGGAAACATTCAGTACTTC.

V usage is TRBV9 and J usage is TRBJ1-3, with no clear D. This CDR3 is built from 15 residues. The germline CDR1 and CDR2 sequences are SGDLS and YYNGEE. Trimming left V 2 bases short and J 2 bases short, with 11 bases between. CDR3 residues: CASSVVGSAGNTIYF. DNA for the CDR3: TGTGCCAGCAGCGTTGTCGGGTCGGCTGGAAACACCATATATTTT.

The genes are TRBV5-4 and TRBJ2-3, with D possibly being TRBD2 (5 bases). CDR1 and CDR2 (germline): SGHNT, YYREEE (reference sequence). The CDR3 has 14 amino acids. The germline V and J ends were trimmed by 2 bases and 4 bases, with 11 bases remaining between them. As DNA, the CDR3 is TGTGCCAGCAGCTTACACGGAGGCCCAGATACGCAGTATTTT. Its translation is CASSLHGGPDTQYF.

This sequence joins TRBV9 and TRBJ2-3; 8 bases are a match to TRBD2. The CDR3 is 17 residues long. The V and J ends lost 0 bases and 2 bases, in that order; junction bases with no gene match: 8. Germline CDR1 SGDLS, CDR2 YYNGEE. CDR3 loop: CASSVELSSGLTDTQYF. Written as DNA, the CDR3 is TGTGCCAGCAGCGTAGAGTTGTCTAGCGGGCTCACAGATACGCAGTATTTT.

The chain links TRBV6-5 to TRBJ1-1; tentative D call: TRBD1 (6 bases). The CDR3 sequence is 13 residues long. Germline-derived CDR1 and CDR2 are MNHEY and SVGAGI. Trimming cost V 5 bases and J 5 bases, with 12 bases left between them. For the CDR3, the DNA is TGTGCCAGCAGTCTGGGGACACCAACTGAAGCTTTCTTT. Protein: CASSLGTPTEAFF.

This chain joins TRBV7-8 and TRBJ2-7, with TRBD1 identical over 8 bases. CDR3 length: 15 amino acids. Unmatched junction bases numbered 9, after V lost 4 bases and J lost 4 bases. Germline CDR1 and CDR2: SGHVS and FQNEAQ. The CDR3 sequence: CASSSYEQGEYEQYV. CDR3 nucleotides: TGTGCCAGCAGCTCATACGAACAGGGGGAGTACGAGCAGTACGTC.

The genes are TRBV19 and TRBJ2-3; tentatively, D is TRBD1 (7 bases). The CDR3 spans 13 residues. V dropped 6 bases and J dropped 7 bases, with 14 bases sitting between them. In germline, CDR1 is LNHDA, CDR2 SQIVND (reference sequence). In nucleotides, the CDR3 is TGTGCCAGTAGAGCTCAGGGGGGATATACGCAGTATTTT. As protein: CASRAQGGYTQYF.